This TCR beta chain was identified during a study of response to subunit inactivated influenza vaccine (dated by TCRdb to between 2018 and 2020). Study-level background: To follow how T cells responded to a trivalent subunit inactivated influenza vaccine, the researchers relied on deep quantitative profiling of the T cell receptor repertoire. The study at large found these results: The authors suggested that each seasonal influenza vaccination may recruit only a limited number of new T cells.

A note on this clonotype: It has no known antigen specificity. Base quality data are lacking; no much larger clone is found one base away.

The CDR3 goes from the cysteine to the phenylalanine over 15 residues. The kept DNA is CDR3 alone, 45 bases in frame from the first base. The germline V gene supplies CDR1 LGHNA and CDR2 YNFKEQ. After removal of 4 bases from V and 2 bases from J, the junction retains 6 bases not matched to a gene. The library relied on RT-PCR. Sequencing relied on an Illumina HiSeq 2500. Using fastp at Q25 and MiXCR, TCRdb reprocessed the public reads and kept productive beta chains. One record per CDR3 amino acid sequence lists the most common genes and DNA. Recorded for this sample are under 550,000 distinct CDR3 sequences; about 8% of them occurred a single time. The ten largest clones represent under 15% of the sample.

The material sequenced was PBMCs from blood, taken less than 30 months after vaccination. The receptor was derived from a man between 50 and 69 years old who received an inactivated influenza vaccine. Donor details come from another sample of the same person, matched by shared clones. The sequence is built from TRBV4-2 and TRBJ2-5; TRBD2 matches 8 bases in the middle. The DNA sequence follows: TGTGCCAGCAGCCTAAACCGGGGGGGACAAGAGACCCAGTACTTC. This sequence encodes CASSLNRGGQETQYF.